The 27 T cell receptor beta chains given below trace back to one sample, sequenced in a study of a mutant IDH1 vaccine in newly diagnosed glioma. Assay used: immunoSEQ multiplex PCR; TCRdb lists only in-frame clones, some missing. This sample has 95,000 to 100,000 clones; approximately 90% occur once, and the top ten carry roughly 0.58%. As to time point: baseline, week 1 (first vaccination visit). Treatment reported: pre-vaccination baseline after standard-of-care therapy. The sample was PBMCs, taken from a glioma patient treated with radiotherapy, temozolomide or both. Every receptor here comes from a woman in her forties or fifties with glioma.

The chain carries TRBV4-1 and TRBJ2-2, with D possibly being TRBD2 (6 bases). Germline values: CDR1 MGHRA, CDR2 YSYEKL. Trimming removed 5 bases at V and 0 bases at J, with 13 bases between. This CDR3 region has 16 residues. CDR3 sequence (DNA): TGCGCCAGCAGCTTAACGGGGAGGCCGAACACCGGGGAGCTGTTTTTT. Translated: CASSLTGRPNTGELFF.

This chain connects TRBV9 to TRBJ1-2, with 8 bases lining up with TRBD1. Germline V lookup: CDR1 SGDLS, CDR2 YYNGEE. The CDR3 runs to 14 residues. Trimming cost V 4 bases and J 8 bases; bases outside gene matches: 10. The CDR3, as DNA: TGTGCCAGCAGCATCATAGCAGGGGGCAGCGGCTACACCTTC. Translation gives CASSIIAGGSGYTF.

Only one count was recorded for this clone. The V call is TRBV6-4, the J call TRBJ1-2, with 10 bases aligning to TRBD1. The CDR3 covers 16 residues. From germline, CDR1 is MRHNA and CDR2 SNTAGT. V lost 0 bases to trimming and J lost 4 bases; unmatched junction nucleotides: 5. The CDR3 nucleotides are TGTGCCAGCAGTGACTCAGGGACAGGGGTTCGCTATGGCTACACCTTC. Encoded protein: CASSDSGTGVRYGYTF.

The chain carries TRBV19 and TRBJ1-2, with D unclear. Trimming removed 7 bases at V and 6 bases at J, with 21 bases between. The CDR3 has 15 amino acids. Looked up from germline, CDR1 is LNHDA and CDR2 is SQIVND (reference sequence). The CDR3 DNA reads as TGTGCCAGTACCAATGGCGTCTCCTGGGAGCATGGCTACACCTTC. Its protein product is CASTNGVSWEHGYTF.

The chain couples TRBV6-1 to TRBJ1-2; D remains unclear. This CDR3 comprises 13 residues. The germline CDR1 and CDR2 sequences are MNHNS and SASEGT. V was cut by 2 bases and J by 3 bases, with 7 bases left in between. Here the CDR3 reads CASSEQTDYGYTF. The CDR3 coding sequence is TGTGCCAGCAGTGAACAGACTGACTATGGCTACACCTTC.

This sequence joins TRBV5-4 and TRBJ2-3, with 8 bases matching TRBD1. Germline-derived CDR1 and CDR2 are SGHNT and YYREEE (reference sequence). The junction had 0 bases not matched to a gene; V was cut back by 2 bases and J by 4 bases. This CDR3 comprises 13 residues. CDR3 coding DNA: TGTGCCAGCAGCTTACAGGGGGCAGATACGCAGTATTTT. Encoded protein: CASSLQGADTQYF. Complete variable domain (other parts from reference TRBV5-4 and TRBJ2-3): ETGVTQSPTHLIKTRGQQVTLRCSSQSGHNTVSWYQQALGQGPQFIFQYYREEENGRGNFPPRFSGLQFPNYSSELNVNALELDDSALYLCASSLQGADTQYFGPGTRLTVL.

The chain is built from TRBV5-1 and TRBJ2-7; 10 bases agree with TRBD1. The CDR3 sequence is 14 residues long. Germline V lookup: CDR1 SGHRS, CDR2 YFSETQ. V lost 0 bases, J lost 5 bases, and 2 bases stayed unmatched. CDR3 sequence reads: CASSLEGTGDEQYF. Here the CDR3 DNA reads TGCGCCAGCAGCTTGGAGGGGACAGGGGACGAGCAGTACTTC.

Worth noting for this clone: Other DNA sequences in the sample encode the same CDR3. V is TRBV2 and J is TRBJ2-3; D unresolved. The CDR3 extends over 11 amino acids. Trimming removed 5 bases from V and 2 bases from J, with 2 bases in between. The V gene's germline CDR1 is SNHLY and CDR2 FYNNEI. CDR3 coding DNA: TGTGCCAGCAGTTACACAGATACGCAGTATTTT. It codes for CASSYTDTQYF. The variable domain in full, with the rest retrieved from reference TRBV2 and TRBJ2-3, is EPEVTQTPSHQVTQMGQEVILRCVPISNHLYFYWYRQILGQKVEFLVSFYNNEISEKSEIFDDQFSVERPDGSNFTLKIRSTKLEDSAMYFCASSYTDTQYFGPGTRLTVL.

The CDR3 is CATSDGMRTANTGELFF. The CDR3 DNA follows: TGTGCCACCAGCGACGGGATGAGGACAGCGAACACCGGGGAGCTGTTTTTT. The V and J genes are TRBV15 and TRBJ2-2; D possibly corresponds to TRBD1 (6 bases). Deletions cut 5 bases from V and 0 bases from J, with 16 bases between. CDR1 and CDR2 (germline): LNHNV, YYDKDF (reference sequence). The CDR3 is made up of 17 amino acids.

V is TRBV6-5 and J is TRBJ1-1; D not resolved. The CDR3 loop spans 11 amino acids. Trimming took off 10 bases at V and 1 base at J, with 7 bases between the two ends. Germline V gene sequence: CDR1 MNHEY, CDR2 SVGAGI. CDR3 amino acids: CATGRNTEAFF. The CDR3, as DNA: TGTGCCACTGGACGGAACACTGAAGCTTTCTTT.

This chain joins TRBV19 and TRBJ1-5; 9 nucleotides line up with TRBD1. The CDR3 sequence is 16 residues long. The germline V gene encodes CDR1 LNHDA and CDR2 SQIVND (reference sequence). J lost 3 bases, V lost 4 bases, and 7 bases had no gene match. CDR3 residues: CASSTLDRGFNQPQHF. The CDR3 coding sequence is TGTGCCAGTAGTACCCTGGACAGGGGATTCAATCAGCCCCAGCATTTT.

The chain employs TRBV5-6 and TRBJ2-3; D unresolved. Deletions cut 5 bases from V and 4 bases from J, with 14 bases between. This CDR3 comprises 14 residues. Germline V gives CDR1 SGHDT, CDR2 YYEEEE. The CDR3, as DNA: TGTGCCAGCAGTCCTATCGAGGCGTCAGATACGCAGTATTTT. Translated: CASSPIEASDTQYF. Together with reference TRBV5-6 and TRBJ2-3, the CDR3 gives the full variable domain: DAGVTQSPTHLIKTRGQQVTLRCSPKSGHDTVSWYQQALGQGPQFIFQYYEEEERQRGNFPDRFSGHQFPNYSSELNVNALLLGDSALYLCASSPIEASDTQYFGPGTRLTVL.

V is TRBV6-1 and J is TRBJ2-7, with 7 bases lining up with TRBD1. Germline lookup yields CDR1 MNHNS and CDR2 SASEGT. The CDR3 totals 13 residues. The trim removed 5 bases at V and 3 bases at J, leaving 4 bases unmatched. Here the CDR3 reads CASSHRDSYEQYF. CDR3 nucleotides: TGTGCCAGCAGTCACCGGGACAGCTACGAGCAGTACTTC.

The chain joins TRBV5-5 to TRBJ2-7; no definite D call. This CDR3 is 11 amino acids long. Trimming left V 2 bases short and J 3 bases short, with 3 bases between. Germline CDR1 and CDR2: SGHKS and YYEKEE (reference sequence). DNA for the CDR3: TGTGCCAGCAGCTTTAACTACGAGCAGTACTTC. Its translation is CASSFNYEQYF.

The genes are TRBV2 and TRBJ2-5; D gene unclear. The J call may be wrong; the DNA end is better matched by TRBJ2-7. Germline CDR1 SNHLY, CDR2 FYNNEI. CDR3 size: 14 residues. The CDR3 spells CASSEYGASYEQYF. The CDR3, as DNA: TGTGCCAGCAGTGAGTACGGAGCTTCCTACGAGCAGTACTTC.

This chain links TRBV5-1 with TRBJ2-5; maybe TRBD2 (5 bases). Between the trimmed V and J ends, which lost 0 bases and 4 bases, there was a span of 13 bases. In germline, CDR1 is SGHRS, CDR2 YFSETQ. This CDR3 is 15 amino acids long. The CDR3 DNA is TGCGCCAGCAGCTTGGTACCCGGGATGCGAGAGACCCAGTACTTC. Amino acid sequence: CASSLVPGMRETQYF.

Of note for this clone: One junction end does not reproduce the germline sequence, and a read error may be involved. The chain employs TRBV29-1 and TRBJ1-5; maybe TRBD1 (5 bases). CDR3 length: 13 amino acids. Germline values: CDR1 SQVTM, CDR2 ANQGSEA. This CDR3 reads CSGGENSNQPQHF. The CDR3 DNA follows: TGTTCTGGGGGGGAGAATAGCAATCAGCCCCAGCATTTT.

The genes are TRBV27 and TRBJ2-1, with D tentatively TRBD2 (6 bases). Germline values: CDR1 MNHEY, CDR2 SMNVEV (reference sequence). This CDR3 spans 16 amino acids. Trimming shortened V by 5 bases and J by 4 bases, and 18 bases separated the two germline ends. CDR3: CASSLNYGSLYNEQFF. The CDR3 DNA is TGTGCCAGCAGTCTTAACTACGGGAGTTTGTACAATGAGCAGTTCTTC.

The rearrangement links TRBV7-2 to TRBJ2-5; 11 bases agree with TRBD2. Per germline, CDR1 SGHTA and CDR2 FQGNSA. Trimming removed 1 base from V and 1 base from J; junction bases left unmatched: 2. The CDR3 sequence is 16 residues long. DNA for the CDR3: TGTGCCAGCAGCTTAGTCGGGACTAGCGGCCAAGAGACCCAGTACTTC. This codes for CASSLVGTSGQETQYF.

J is TRBJ1-4 and V is TRBV27; D unclear. CDR3 size: 11 residues. Germline V lookup: CDR1 MNHEY, CDR2 SMNVEV (reference sequence). V was clipped by 6 bases and J by 8 bases, with 7 bases between them. The CDR3 nucleotides read TGTGCCAGCAGGAGAGGCGAAAAACTGTTTTTT. Protein sequence: CASRRGEKLFF.

CDR3 coding DNA: TGTGCCAGCAGTCGGGGTTCCTACGAGCAGTACTTC. Translated: CASSRGSYEQYF. The V call is TRBV27, the J call TRBJ2-7; a possible D gene is TRBD2 (5 bases). Trimming took 5 bases from V and 1 from J, leaving 6 bases between them. CDR3 length: 12 residues. Germline V gene sequence: CDR1 MNHEY, CDR2 SMNVEV (reference sequence).

V is TRBV6-4 and J is TRBJ2-1; 12 bases are a match to TRBD2. With 2 bases clipped from V and 7 bases from J, the junction kept 0 bases outside the gene matches. CDR3 length equals 14 residues. Germline V gene lookup returns CDR1 MRHNA and CDR2 SNTAGT. The CDR3 region has the DNA TGTGCCAGCAGTGACGGGACTAGCGGGAATGAGCAGTTCTTC. Amino acids: CASSDGTSGNEQFF.

The CDR3 DNA reads TGTGCCAGCAGTCTACTAGCGGGAGGCTACGAGCAGTACTTC. Its translation: CASSLLAGGYEQYF. This chain uses TRBV28 with TRBJ2-7; 12 positions agree with TRBD2. Germline-derived CDR1 and CDR2 are MDHEN and SYDVKM. The trim removed 5 bases at V and 3 bases at J, leaving 2 bases unmatched. The CDR3 totals 14 residues.

This chain joins TRBV6-6 and TRBJ2-3; D is ambiguous. Trimming left V 2 bases short and J 5 bases short, with 11 bases between. This CDR3 region has 14 residues. From germline, CDR1 is MNHNY and CDR2 SVGAGI (reference sequence). In nucleotides, the CDR3 is TGTGCCAGCAGTTACGAACAGCCCATAGATACGCAGTATTTT. Translated, it gives CASSYEQPIDTQYF.

This clone occurred once. This sequence joins TRBV29-1 and TRBJ2-7; D not certain. Trimming took 3 bases from V and 0 from J, leaving 9 bases between them. The CDR3 is 13 residues long. Per the germline V gene, CDR1 is SQVTM and CDR2 is ANQGSEA. As DNA, the CDR3 is TGCAGCGTTGAGTCAGAGAGCTCCTACGAGCAGTACTTC. Its translation: CSVESESSYEQYF.

The V and J genes are TRBV28 and TRBJ1-2, with TRBD1 as a possible D gene (5 bases). V was pared by 8 bases and J by 4 bases, with 11 bases between. Germline V gene lookup returns CDR1 MDHEN and CDR2 SYDVKM. CDR3 length equals 12 residues. For the CDR3, the DNA is TGTGCCAGCTCAACCGGGACCTATGGCTACACCTTC. As protein: CASSTGTYGYTF.

This chain uses TRBV5-1 with TRBJ2-5; D is perhaps TRBD1 or TRBD2 (5 bases each). Looked up from germline, CDR1 is SGHRS and CDR2 is YFSETQ. Between the trimmed V and J ends, which lost 5 bases and 2 bases, there was a span of 13 bases. The CDR3 totals 14 residues. This CDR3 is CASRPTGAQETQYF. The CDR3 coding sequence is TGCGCCAGCAGGCCAACCGGGGCGCAAGAGACCCAGTACTTC. Supplemented by reference TRBV5-1 and TRBJ2-5, the full variable domain reads KAGVTQTPRYLIKTRGQQVTLSCSPISGHRSVSWYQQTPGQGLQFLFEYFSETQRNKGNFPGRFSGRQFSNSRSEMNVSTLELGDSALYLCASRPTGAQETQYFGPGTRLLVL.